The T cell receptor (beta chain) described here comes from a study of T cells in Graves' hyperthyroidism and ophthalmopathy (dated by TCRdb to 2018 to 2020). A note on the overall study: Peripheral blood was sampled at the time of initial diagnosis, prior to any treatment. Whether ophthalmopathy could be predicted prospectively was tested in an independent validation cohort made up of under 20 hyperthyroidism patients plus 17 patients who later progressed to ophthalmopathy. The study also compared thyroid tissue and blood T-cell repertoires from five or six Graves' hyperthyroidism patients. According to the paper, TCR Vbeta CDR3 sequencing was carried out on some 130 peripheral blood samples, which came from fewer than 50 ophthalmopathy, under 85 hyperthyroidism and some 17 progressor patients. The 100 discovery patients were divided at random into training and test sets in a 7:3 ratio. After blood sampling, hyperthyroidism patients were treated with methimazole at a starting dose of 30 mg daily, and ophthalmopathy patients were treated with high-dose intravenous methylprednisolone. To identify TCR V-J signatures that set the groups apart, the researchers used a discovery cohort of 90 to 100 patients, made up of fewer than 50 with Graves' ophthalmopathy and 55 to 65 with stable Graves' hyperthyroidism.

Broader findings and caveats from the paper: A 13 V-J signature model separated ophthalmopathy from stable hyperthyroidism, with approximately 87% sensitivity and roughly 81% specificity in cross-validation and 80%/75% in testing. In validation, the model predicted progression to ophthalmopathy with approximately 71% sensitivity and roughly 75% specificity, a median of about 6.7 months before onset. Sample size was not statistically predetermined, and blinding of investigators to group allocation was not performed. Most expanded thyroid clonotypes (frequency above 0.001) were also detected in blood, a finding suggesting that blood repertoires may reflect thyroid immune responses.

Stable Graves' hyperthyroidism was defined as the absence of progression to ophthalmopathy over 18 months of follow-up. Hyperthyroidism patients were newly diagnosed, had a disease duration of under 2 months, and were aged 18 to 65 years. Any patient with an uncontrolled infection, another autoimmune disease, pregnancy or lactation was excluded. Clinical symptoms, serum thyroxine and TRAb, thyroid ultrasound, and orbital computed tomography formed the basis for the diagnoses. PBMCs were isolated from about 10 ml of fresh peripheral blood by Ficoll-Paque density gradient centrifugation. Trizol reagent was used to extract total RNA, and RNA quality was then checked on an Agilent 2100 Bioanalyzer. V is clipped by 3 bases and J by 0 bases, and the sequence between their germline boundaries is 10 bases long. The cysteine opens and the phenylalanine closes a CDR3 of 15 amino acids. The kept DNA is CDR3 alone, 45 bases in frame from the first base. From the germline V gene, CDR1 is SGHAT and CDR2 is FQNNGV.

The TCR beta CDR3 regions were amplified from RNA transcripts. A first-round RT-PCR of the TCR CDR3 used the HTBI primer set with the Qiagen OneStep RT-PCR kit. Libraries were constructed in a second round of multiplex PCR, after which size selection and purification were performed. Libraries were sequenced paired-end with 100 bp reads on an Illumina HiSeq2000. The authors' pipeline ran thus. Raw data were processed with SOAPnuke, discarding reads with adapters, uncalled bases, mean Phred below 15, or no exact constant-primer or identifier match. COPE v1.2.5 was used to merge the high-quality paired reads, and each unique nucleotide sequence was defined as a clonotype. Clonotypes were aligned to IMGT TRBV, TRBD and TRBJ reference segments using MiTCR v1.1. Only V-J combinations with frequency above 0.0001, covering 99% to 99.2% of repertoires, were analysed. A TCS score was defined as the ratio between F50 (clonal expansion) and ExV (chaos), using BLOSUM62-based TCRdist between CDR3 peptides within each V-J. Welch's t-statistics and random forest reduced roughly 500 V-J features to 10 to 15, which were used in a naive Bayes classifier (R e1071). TCRdb passed the public sequencing reads through fastp at Q25 and MiXCR, retaining productive beta sequences. Identical CDR3 proteins give one entry, which carries the most common genes and DNA. In this record, the V and J calls reflect TCRdb's handling and not the investigators' own analysis. This sample is represented by approximately 410,000 distinct CDR3 sequences; roughly 13% of them were singletons. 5% to 6% of the sample belongs to the ten largest clones.

This clonotype was counted at least ten times. This clone's antigen is unknown. Base quality data are lacking; no much larger clone is found one base away. This receptor chain uses TRBV11-2 and TRBJ2-3; the D gene cannot be named for sure. What was sequenced was blood. The sequence derives from a woman under 30 with Graves' hyperthyroidism. The CDR3 reads CASSFGTLSTDTQYF. The DNA sequence is given as TGTGCCAGCAGCTTCGGAACCCTCAGCACAGATACGCAGTATTTT.